The clone carrying this TCR beta chain has ten or more counts. Its antigen is currently unknown. These data belong to a study of molecular identifiers for immune sequencing clone quantification. Study observations and caveats: Detecting spiked Jurkat TCR RNA from one cell among approximately 1 million naive cells was reportedly possible. In naive cells, under 1% of molecules belonged to clones above 20 RNA copies, against over 98% in effector cells.

The CDR3 loop spans 18 amino acids. V shed 1 base and J shed 0 bases, with 17 bases lying between them. CDR1 is MNHEY, CDR2 SMNVEV, per germline (reference sequence). Libraries of naive CD8 T cells were made from roughly 20,000 to 1,000,000 sorted cells. They used 10%, 30% or 50% RNA. Sorting captured naive CD8 T cells as CD8+CD4-CCR7+CD45RA+. A single record per CDR3 protein comes from TCRdb applying MiXCR to the PCR reads. This table has about 640,000 distinct CDR3 sequences, less than 20% appearing once. This TCR was sampled from a human donor in good health. Some libraries in this study had Jurkat cell RNA spiked in. The specimen was naive CD8+ T cells from blood, with Jurkat cell RNA spiked in. This sample's subset: FACS-sorted CD8+CD4-CCR7+CD45RA+ naive T cells. The genes are TRBV27 and TRBJ2-3, with D tentatively TRBD2 (6 bases). CDR3 protein: CASSLLSSSGPSTDTQYF. The CDR3 bases are TGTGCCAGCAGTTTATTAAGTTCAAGCGGGCCTAGCACAGATACGCAGTATTTT.